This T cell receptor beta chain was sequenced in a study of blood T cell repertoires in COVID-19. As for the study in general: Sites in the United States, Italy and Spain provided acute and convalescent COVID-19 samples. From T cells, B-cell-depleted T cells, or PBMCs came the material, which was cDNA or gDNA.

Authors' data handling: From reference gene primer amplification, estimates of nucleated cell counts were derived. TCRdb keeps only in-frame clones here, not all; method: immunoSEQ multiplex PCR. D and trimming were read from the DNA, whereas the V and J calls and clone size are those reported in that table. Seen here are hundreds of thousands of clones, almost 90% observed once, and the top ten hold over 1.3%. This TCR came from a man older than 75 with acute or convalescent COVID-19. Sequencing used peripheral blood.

The DNA for the CDR3 is TGTGCCAGCAGTGATCTATATGGCTACACCTTC. Translation gives CASSDLYGYTF. This rearrangement joins TRBV25-1 to TRBJ1-2; D ambiguous. The CDR3 extends over 11 amino acids. Germline V gene lookup returns CDR1 MGHDK and CDR2 SYGVNS. V shed 3 bases and J shed 5 bases, with 4 bases lying between them.